The subject of this entry is one TCR beta chain. Data came from immunoSEQ multiplex PCR; TCRdb stores just in-frame clones and leaves some out. This table has about 140,000 clones, approximately 83% appearing once. The CDR3 consists of 15 residues. V lost 1 base and J lost 2, with 10 bases in between. Germline CDR1 reads SGHVS; CDR2 reads FQNEAQ. These data come from a study of blood T cell repertoires in COVID-19. About the research overall: Nucleic acid was either cDNA or gDNA, and it came from T cells, B-cell-depleted T cells, or PBMCs.

The sequencing sample was made of peripheral blood. J is TRBJ2-3 and V is TRBV7-8; a possible D gene is TRBD2 (6 bases). The origin of this receptor is a human donor in a cohort sampled during active COVID-19. CDR3 in DNA: TGTGCCAGCAGCTTAGGGGCGGGGTTCACAGATACGCAGTATTTT. Protein product: CASSLGAGFTDTQYF.